This T cell receptor (beta chain) emerged from a study of identifying expanded T cells in peripheral blood. Overall study results and limits: Variance in clone template counts between approximately two-week samples significantly increased with total template count across all healthy donors.

To note about this clone: The antigen is undetermined.

Collection occurred without any documented infections or immune events in donors. Clones were read by immunoSEQ multiplex PCR, and TCRdb kept only the in-frame ones, dropping some. The repertoire holds 50,000 to 75,000 clones, with roughly four fifths as singletons. Per germline, CDR1 GTSNPN and CDR2 SVGIG (reference sequence). CDR3 length equals 8 residues. With 8 bases removed from V and 8 bases from J, the gap between germline ends came to 6 bases. This sequence joins TRBV30 and TRBJ1-1; D gene ambiguous. The sequenced sample consisted of blood. This sequence originates from a person aged 18-69 years in good health. DNA of the CDR3: TGTGCCCCGGAGGAAGCTTTCTTT. Its translation is CAPEEAFF.